This entry lists 30 T cell receptor beta chains sequenced from one sample in a study of shared clonotypes between healthy human individuals. Profiled with immunoSEQ multiplex PCR; TCRdb holds only in-frame clones, not every one. The table lists around 940,000 clones, around three quarters of them singletons. The sequenced material came from memory CD4+ T cells sorted from blood. Described subset: CD45RA-negative fraction. The receptors stem from a man aged 18 to 29 in good health.

The chain links TRBV28 to TRBJ2-7; D is ambiguous. The CDR3 runs 16 residues. V lost 2 bases to trimming and J lost 0 bases, with 14 bases between them. Germline-derived CDR1 and CDR2 are MDHEN and SYDVKM. The CDR3 nucleotides are TGTGCCAGCAGTTTAGTTCCGATTCAGAGCTCCTACGAGCAGTACTTC. This translates into CASSLVPIQSSYEQYF.

A note on this clone: Other DNA sequences of this sample code for an identical CDR3. The chain is built from TRBV27 and TRBJ2-5, with D possibly TRBD2 on 6 matching bases. The CDR3 covers 13 residues. Per the germline V gene, CDR1 is MNHEY and CDR2 is SMNVEV (reference sequence). The ends were cut back, 4 bases at V and 1 base at J, with 7 bases in the middle. CDR3 DNA: TGTGCCAGCAGTTGGGACTCCCAAGAGACCCAGTACTTC. Translated: CASSWDSQETQYF.

This clone was observed a handful of times. CDR3 in DNA: TGTGCCAGCAGCTTAGCGCCGGGAACAAACACCGGGGAGCTGTTTTTT. It is translated as CASSLAPGTNTGELFF. V is TRBV7-2 and J is TRBJ2-2; possibly TRBD2 for D (5 bases). CDR3 length: 16 amino acids. Germline V lookup: CDR1 SGHTA, CDR2 FQGNSA. The V end lost 0 bases, the J end lost 2 bases, and 10 bases lay between the germline ends.

About this clone itself: Other DNA sequences in this sample translate to the same CDR3. The chain has TRBV5-4 and TRBJ2-7; no reliable D call. V was pared by 2 bases and J by 4 bases, with 7 bases between. This CDR3 spans 12 amino acids. The germline gives CDR1 SGHNT, CDR2 YYREEE (reference sequence). CDR3: CASSLSGYEQYF. The CDR3 DNA sequence: TGTGCCAGCAGCTTATCCGGTTACGAGCAGTACTTC.

This chain connects TRBV5-4 to TRBJ1-2; a possible D gene is TRBD1 (5 bases). Between the trimmed V and J ends, which lost 2 bases and 8 bases, there was a span of 19 bases. Germline CDR1 is SGHNT and CDR2 is YYREEE (reference sequence). The CDR3 runs 15 residues. The CDR3 loop reads CASSFLREEGRGYTF. The CDR3 DNA follows: TGTGCCAGCAGCTTCCTACGAGAGGAGGGGAGAGGCTACACCTTC.

The rearrangement joins TRBV10-3 to TRBJ2-5, with D perhaps TRBD2 (6 bases). CDR1 ENHRY and CDR2 SYGVKD come from the germline V gene. Trimming shortened V by 0 bases and J by 5 bases, and 13 bases separated the two germline ends. This CDR3 has 15 residues. The CDR3 spells CAISESGLLVETQYF. The CDR3 bases are TGTGCCATCAGTGAGTCGGGACTCCTCGTGGAGACCCAGTACTTC.

V gene TRBV6-4 combines with J gene TRBJ2-6; no clear D. Germline lookup yields CDR1 MRHNA and CDR2 SNTAGT. The CDR3 spans 14 residues. V was trimmed by 6 bases and J by 4 bases, leaving 10 bases between them. The CDR3 region has the DNA TGTGCCAGCAGCCAGGCCGCGGGGGCCAACGTCCTGACTTTC. This sequence encodes CASSQAAGANVLTF.

The V call is TRBV6-5, the J call TRBJ2-5, with D maybe TRBD2 (5 bases). This CDR3 region has 14 residues. CDR1 and CDR2 (germline): MNHEY, SVGAGI. V was pared by 4 bases and J by 5 bases, with 14 bases between. The CDR3, as DNA: TGTGCCAGCAGTTTAGGTCGAGGGAGCGAGACCCAGTACTTC. Its translation: CASSLGRGSETQYF.

This clone was seen once. In DNA, the CDR3 is TGTGCCAGCAGCTTGGTTTGGGACAATGAGCAGTTCTTC. Translated, it gives CASSLVWDNEQFF. V and J are TRBV5-4 and TRBJ2-1, with D uncertain. The CDR3 is 13 amino acids. Trimming stripped 0 bases from V and 5 bases from J, with 6 bases between. Germline-derived CDR1 and CDR2 are SGHNT and YYREEE (reference sequence).

V usage is TRBV7-3 and J usage is TRBJ2-3, with D unresolved. Germline V gives CDR1 SGHTA, CDR2 FQGTGA. The CDR3 contains 13 residues. V lost 5 bases to trimming and J lost 0 bases, with 6 bases between them. The DNA for the CDR3 is TGTGCCAGCAGCACGACAAGCACAGATACGCAGTATTTT. Translating gives CASSTTSTDTQYF.

The CDR3 DNA reads TGCGCCAGCAGCAGGGGGACAGTTTACACTGAAGCTTTCTTT. This codes for CASSRGTVYTEAFF. V usage is TRBV5-1 and J usage is TRBJ1-1, with 7 bases fitting TRBD1. The trim removed 4 bases at V and 3 bases at J, leaving 6 bases unmatched. Germline V CDR1 and CDR2: SGHRS, YFSETQ. This CDR3 spans 14 amino acids.

DNA for the CDR3: TGTGCCAGCAGCGTAGGACTGGGGGACAGGGGAGGAACTGAAGCTTTCTTT. This sequence encodes CASSVGLGDRGGTEAFF. The chain recombines TRBV9 with TRBJ1-1, with 10 bases aligning to TRBD1. J was trimmed by 5 bases and V by 0 bases; bases with no gene match: 10. The germline gives CDR1 SGDLS, CDR2 YYNGEE. The CDR3 has 17 amino acids.

This chain uses TRBV2 with TRBJ2-1, with TRBD1 as a possible D gene (5 bases). Germline V CDR1 and CDR2: SNHLY, FYNNEI. The CDR3 loop spans 16 amino acids. V lost 4 bases and J lost 9, with 22 bases in between. This CDR3 is CASSVFETPAQGEQFF. DNA for the CDR3: TGTGCCAGCAGTGTGTTTGAGACCCCCGCGCAGGGTGAGCAGTTCTTC.

The V and J genes are TRBV6-6 and TRBJ1-1; D not resolved. Trimming removed 0 bases from V and 5 bases from J, with 13 bases in between. This CDR3 has 15 residues. Germline V gene sequence: CDR1 MNHNY, CDR2 SVGAGI (reference sequence). For the CDR3, the DNA is TGTGCCAGCAGTTACTCGCGAGTTGGGAATACTGAAGCTTTCTTT. Amino acid sequence: CASSYSRVGNTEAFF.

About this clone: This sample also contains other DNA sequences that code for the same CDR3. This sequence joins TRBV5-1 and TRBJ1-5; possibly TRBD1 for D (5 bases). Germline loops: CDR1 SGHRS, CDR2 YFSETQ. This CDR3 spans 15 amino acids. The germline V and J ends were trimmed by 5 bases and 0 bases, with 12 bases remaining between them. The DNA for the CDR3 is TGCGCCAGCAGTCTGGGGGGGTATAGCAATCAGCCCCAGCATTTT. Translation: CASSLGGYSNQPQHF.

Comments on this clone: Other nucleotide sequences in the sample specify the same CDR3. This rearrangement joins TRBV28 to TRBJ1-2; D possibly corresponds to TRBD1 (6 bases). V gave up 2 bases and J gave up 2 bases, with 6 bases separating them. The CDR3 has 13 residues. Germline V gene sequence: CDR1 MDHEN, CDR2 SYDVKM. The CDR3 is CASSLDRNYGYTF. The CDR3 DNA reads as TGTGCCAGCAGTTTAGACAGGAACTATGGCTACACCTTC.

The V call is TRBV30, the J call TRBJ2-7; D is perhaps TRBD2 (7 bases). With 2 bases removed from V and 6 bases from J, the gap between germline ends came to 14 bases. The length of the CDR3 is 13 residues. Germline-derived CDR1 and CDR2 are GTSNPN and SVGIG (reference sequence). The CDR3 spells CAWSSYRGGEQYF. The CDR3 DNA reads as TGTGCCTGGAGTTCATATAGGGGGGGCGAGCAGTACTTC.

This chain joins TRBV7-8 and TRBJ2-7; 8 nucleotides match TRBD2. The CDR3 spans 18 residues. Germline CDR1 and CDR2: SGHVS and FQNEAQ. Trimming took 5 bases from V and 2 from J; bases not matched to a gene: 17. CDR3 DNA: TGTGCCAGCAGCGCCGAGATAGCGGGATTCTCAATAACCTACGAGCAGTACTTC. Its protein is CASSAEIAGFSITYEQYF.

The rearrangement uses TRBV11-2 and TRBJ2-5; TRBD1 is a possible D gene (6 bases). The germline CDR1 and CDR2 sequences are SGHAT and FQNNGV. This CDR3 has 17 amino acids. Trimming took off 5 bases at V and 3 bases at J, with 22 bases between the two ends. DNA for the CDR3: TGTGCCAGCAGCCCCCTCACCCGTCCGGACAGAGAAGAGACCCAGTACTTC. Its protein is CASSPLTRPDREETQYF.

The V call is TRBV6-5, the J call TRBJ2-2; 7 bases agree with TRBD1. The CDR3 extends over 14 amino acids. V was pared by 2 bases and J by 7 bases, with 4 bases of the junction left unmatched. CDR1 is MNHEY and CDR2 is SVGAGI in the germline V gene. CDR3 residues: CASSYGTGVGELFF. CDR3 nucleotides: TGTGCCAGCAGTTACGGAACAGGGGTCGGGGAGCTGTTTTTT.

The J gene is TRBJ2-1, the V gene TRBV15; TRBD1 is a possible D gene (6 bases). This CDR3 has 15 residues. In germline, CDR1 is LNHNV, CDR2 YYDKDF (reference sequence). V dropped 4 bases and J dropped 8 bases, with 18 bases sitting between them. CDR3 bases: TGTGCCACCAGCAAACAGGGTTTCGGCTGGGATGAGCAGTTCTTC. It codes for CATSKQGFGWDEQFF.

The chain carries TRBV6-6 and TRBJ1-2, with 7 bases aligning to TRBD1. Germline trimming cut 5 bases from V and 4 bases from J; bases unmatched to any gene: 4. The CDR3 length is 13 residues. Germline values: CDR1 MNHNY, CDR2 SVGAGI (reference sequence). The CDR3 sequence is CASSKDRVYGYTF. The DNA for the CDR3 is TGTGCCAGCAGTAAAGACAGGGTCTATGGCTACACCTTC.

The chain is built from TRBV6-1 and TRBJ1-4, with no clear D. This CDR3 has 12 amino acids. V gave up 4 bases and J gave up 5 bases, with 5 bases separating them. Germline CDR1 MNHNS, CDR2 SASEGT. The CDR3 spells CASSALNEKLFF. DNA for the CDR3: TGTGCCAGCAGTGCCCTAAATGAAAAACTGTTTTTT.

This chain connects TRBV9 to TRBJ2-7; 9 positions agree with TRBD1. The CDR3 length is 14 residues. CDR1 SGDLS and CDR2 YYNGEE come from the germline V gene. Losses at the gene ends were 3 bases for V and 2 bases for J; bases not matched to a gene: 3. The CDR3 DNA is TGTGCCAGCAGCGGCGGGACAGGGCCCTACGAGCAGTACTTC. Translation gives CASSGGTGPYEQYF.

The V call is TRBV19, the J call TRBJ1-1; D not certain. Germline CDR1 reads LNHDA; CDR2 reads SQIVND (reference sequence). Trimming cost V 7 bases and J 6 bases, with 18 bases left between them. This CDR3 is built from 14 residues. Written as DNA, the CDR3 is TGTGCCAGTACTGGACCGAGACATATGGCTGAAGCTTTCTTT. The encoded protein is CASTGPRHMAEAFF.

This clone was recorded a few times. The chain recombines TRBV5-1 with TRBJ2-3; 9 bases line up with TRBD2. Germline-derived CDR1 and CDR2 are SGHRS and YFSETQ. Losses at the gene ends were 4 bases for V and 2 bases for J; bases not matched to a gene: 8. This CDR3 comprises 16 residues. The CDR3 region is CASSISLAGHTDTQYF. The CDR3 DNA reads as TGCGCCAGCAGCATTTCCCTAGCGGGACACACAGATACGCAGTATTTT.

The chain employs TRBV4-3 and TRBJ2-1; TRBD2 agrees at 11 bases. The V segment lost 4 bases and the J segment 4 bases; nucleotides outside the gene matches: 3. CDR3 length equals 15 residues. Germline V gene sequence: CDR1 LGHNA, CDR2 YSLEER. The CDR3 DNA reads as TGCGCCAGCAGCCCGACTAGCGGGAAATACAATGAGCAGTTCTTC. This gives the protein CASSPTSGKYNEQFF.

The chain carries TRBV6-5 and TRBJ1-2, with 8 positions matching TRBD1. J gave up 4 bases and V 2 bases, and 0 bases lay outside the gene matches. The germline V gene has CDR1 MNHEY and CDR2 SVGAGI. This CDR3 has 13 amino acids. The CDR3 here is CASSYDRGYGYTF. Here the CDR3 DNA reads TGTGCCAGCAGTTACGACAGGGGCTATGGCTACACCTTC.

Of note for this clone: A read error is possible here, since a much larger clone lies one base away. Other DNA sequences of this sample code for an identical CDR3. The chain links TRBV30 to TRBJ2-5, with D maybe TRBD1 (5 bases). V was clipped by 0 bases and J by 8 bases, with 16 bases between them. This CDR3 has 14 amino acids. From germline, CDR1 is GTSNPN and CDR2 SVGIG (reference sequence). CDR3 amino acids: CAWSVQAFLETQYF. DNA of the CDR3: TGTGCCTGGAGTGTACAGGCTTTCCTCGAAACCCAGTACTTC.

This clone has only a few counts. The chain carries TRBV6-1 and TRBJ2-5; TRBD2 aligns across 7 bases. Germline V lookup: CDR1 MNHNS, CDR2 SASEGT. The CDR3 loop spans 15 amino acids. J lost 4 bases, V lost 0 bases, and 5 bases had no gene match. DNA for the CDR3: TGTGCCAGCAGTGAAGCGGGAGGGCCGGGAGAGACCCAGTACTTC. Its translation: CASSEAGGPGETQYF.